A single sample is the source of the 7 T cell receptor beta chains below, sequenced in a study of cytomegalovirus exposure and HLA in healthy donors. A multiplex PCR was run with 60 Vbeta primers and 13 Jbeta primers. The table came from immunoSEQ multiplex PCR; TCRdb's copy has only in-frame clones and leaves some out. The data show approximately 200,000 clones, with around 78% seen just once and 1.5% to 2% held by the top ten. The sequenced material came from PBMCs. The receptors originated from a young man in good health and CMV-seronegative.

This clone came up a few times. The sample carries other DNA sequences with the same CDR3. The chain has TRBV7-3 and TRBJ2-1, with 8 bases matching TRBD2. V lost 3 bases to trimming and J lost 4 bases; unmatched junction nucleotides: 2. CDR3 size: 14 residues. Per the germline V gene, CDR1 is SGHTA and CDR2 is FQGTGA. The CDR3 region is CASSLGGGYNEQFF. DNA of the CDR3: TGTGCCAGCAGCTTGGGCGGGGGGTACAATGAGCAGTTCTTC.

The chain uses TRBV9 and TRBJ1-1; the D is unclear. V lost 4 bases and J 11 bases, leaving 18 bases between the germline ends. The CDR3 runs 13 residues. Looked up from germline, CDR1 is SGDLS and CDR2 is YYNGEE. The CDR3 DNA follows: TGTGCCAGCAGCTCCGACGGTCCGGGTGGGGCTTTCTTT. It yields the protein CASSSDGPGGAFF.

CDR3 protein: CASSLDIRGEAHF. In nucleotides, the CDR3 is TGTGCCAGCAGCTTAGATATCAGGGGAGAAGCGCATTTT. This chain connects TRBV7-8 to TRBJ1-5, with a possible D match to TRBD1 (6 bases). Germline-derived CDR1 and CDR2 are SGHVS and FQNEAQ. V was pared by 1 base and J by 15 bases, with 16 bases between. The CDR3 is made up of 13 amino acids. The full variable domain, with the rest looked up from reference TRBV7-8 and TRBJ1-5, is GAGVSQSPRYKVAKRGQDVALRCDPISGHVSLFWYQQALGQGPEFLTYFQNEAQLDKSGLPSDRFFAERPEGSVSTLKIQRTQQEDSAVYLCASSLDIRGEAHFGDGTRLSIL.

The V gene is TRBV9, the J gene TRBJ2-4; D call uncertain. Germline V lookup: CDR1 SGDLS, CDR2 YYNGEE. This CDR3 contains 14 residues. Trimming cost V 4 bases and J 4 bases, with 12 bases left between them. The CDR3 coding sequence is TGTGCCAGCAGCACAAGCCCAGGAAAAAACATTCAGTACTTC. Its protein product is CASSTSPGKNIQYF. Full variable domain (rest looked up from reference TRBV9 and TRBJ2-4): DSGVTQTPKHLITATGQRVTLRCSPRSGDLSVYWYQQSLDQGLQFLIQYYNGEERAKGNILERFSAQQFPDLHSELNLSSLELGDSALYFCASSTSPGKNIQYFGAGTRLSVL.

This chain connects TRBV6-5 to TRBJ2-7; D possibly corresponds to TRBD1 (6 bases). CDR1 and CDR2 (germline): MNHEY, SVGAGI. V gave up 6 bases and J gave up 4 bases, with 16 bases separating them. There are 14 residues in the CDR3. The DNA of the CDR3 is TGTGCCAGCAGAACAAGTGGGGGCCCGTACGAGCAGTACTTC. Translating gives CASRTSGGPYEQYF.

The rearrangement joins TRBV18 to TRBJ2-7, with D possibly TRBD2 on 5 matching bases. The CDR3 has 15 amino acids. Germline V CDR1 and CDR2: KGHSH, LQKENI. Between the trimmed V and J ends, which lost 1 base and 7 bases, there was a span of 17 bases. The DNA of the CDR3 is TGTGCCAGCTCACCACTCCCCACACCGGGGTGGGAGCAGTACTTC. Protein product: CASSPLPTPGWEQYF.

In its sample, this clone was seen once. The V call is TRBV18, the J call TRBJ1-2, with D tentatively TRBD1 (5 bases). Germline CDR1 and CDR2: KGHSH and LQKENI. This CDR3 contains 12 residues. Deletions cut 3 bases from V and 4 bases from J, with 6 bases between. DNA of the CDR3: TGTGCCAGCTCACCCGACAGCTATGGCTACACCTTC. Its translation: CASSPDSYGYTF.